Each of the 23 T cell receptor beta chains below was sequenced from the same sample in a study of blood T cell repertoires in COVID-19. Some clones are missing from TCRdb's copy, which holds only in-frame ones; the method was immunoSEQ multiplex PCR. The sample lists about 190,000 clones; roughly 89% were seen once. The specimen was peripheral blood. The origin of the receptors is a middle-aged man with acute or convalescent COVID-19.

The chain joins TRBV7-9 to TRBJ2-1; 10 nucleotides align to TRBD2. The CDR3 is 17 amino acids. Germline V gene lookup returns CDR1 SEHNR and CDR2 FQNEAQ (reference sequence). The trim removed 5 bases at V and 4 bases at J, leaving 11 bases unmatched. CDR3 bases: TGTGCCAGCAGCCCCAAACCCCTAGCGGGGGTATACAATGAGCAGTTCTTC. Translated, it gives CASSPKPLAGVYNEQFF.

As regards this clone: One end of the junction varies from germline; a read error may be responsible. This chain links TRBV19 with TRBJ2-7, with 8 positions matching TRBD1. Germline V gives CDR1 LNHDA, CDR2 SQIVND (reference sequence). This CDR3 is built from 14 residues. CDR3 nucleotide sequence: TGTGCCAGTAGGAACAGGGGGAGCTCCCACGAGCAGTACTTC. Amino acid sequence: CASRNRGSSHEQYF.

A single count supports this clone. The CDR3 bases are TGTGCCAGCAGCGAACAGGCCCTTTCCCACTCTGGAAACACCATATATTTT. This translates into CASSEQALSHSGNTIYF. V usage is TRBV9 and J usage is TRBJ1-3; tentative D call: TRBD1 (5 bases). The CDR3 totals 17 residues. Germline V gives CDR1 SGDLS, CDR2 YYNGEE. V was clipped by 3 bases and J by 0 bases, with 16 bases between them.

The chain carries TRBV18 and TRBJ2-5; 8 bases fit TRBD1. This CDR3 comprises 14 residues. The V segment lost 2 bases and the J segment 1 base; nucleotides outside the gene matches: 0. Germline-derived CDR1 and CDR2 are KGHSH and LQKENI. CDR3 region: CASSPDRGQETQYF. The DNA of the CDR3 is TGTGCCAGCTCACCAGACAGGGGCCAAGAGACCCAGTACTTC.

This chain uses TRBV21-1 with TRBJ2-1; the table assigns TRBD1, which was not confirmed against the DNA. TRBV21-1 is reported as a pseudogene. The CDR3 is 13 residues long. The CDR3 nucleotides are TGTGCCACGCCGGGACAGCCCGACAATGAGCAGTTCTTC. The encoded protein is CATPGQPDNEQFF.

The CDR3 DNA reads as TGTGCCAGCAGCTCCCGGTTTTCACCCCTCCACTTT. It yields the protein CASSSRFSPLHF. The chain has TRBV7-2 and TRBJ1-6; D unclear. Germline lookup yields CDR1 SGHTA and CDR2 FQGNSA. V was trimmed by 4 bases and J by 9 bases, leaving 7 bases between them. The CDR3 extends over 12 amino acids.

V and J are TRBV7-8 and TRBJ1-1, with 7 bases fitting TRBD1. CDR3 length equals 15 residues. Germline trimming cut 3 bases from V and 4 bases from J; bases unmatched to any gene: 8. Per germline, CDR1 SGHVS and CDR2 FQNEAQ. CDR3 residues: CASSLTGSGSTEAFF. CDR3 DNA sequence: TGTGCCAGCAGCTTGACAGGGTCTGGGAGCACTGAAGCTTTCTTT.

This clone was detected only a few times. J is TRBJ1-5 and V is TRBV30, with a weak D call TRBD1 (5 bases). The V and J ends lost 0 bases and 7 bases respectively, with 16 bases between them. The CDR3 has 15 amino acids. The V gene's germline CDR1 is GTSNPN and CDR2 SVGIG (reference sequence). The DNA for the CDR3 is TGTGCCTGGAGTGTCTCCCCGGGGGGAGGACAGCCCCAGCATTTT. It is translated as CAWSVSPGGGQPQHF.

The gene calls are TRBV2 and TRBJ1-1, with D perhaps matching TRBD1 (6 bases). Germline V gene data show CDR1 as SNHLY and CDR2 as FYNNEI. The germline V and J ends were trimmed by 6 bases and 7 bases, with 24 bases remaining between them. The CDR3 contains 16 residues. As DNA, the CDR3 is TGTGCCAGCAGAAGGAAATGGGGTGGGGAGGGGGTTGAAGCTTTCTTT. Translated: CASRRKWGGEGVEAFF. The full variable domain, completed using reference TRBV2 and TRBJ1-1, is EPEVTQTPSHQVTQMGQEVILRCVPISNHLYFYWYRQILGQKVEFLVSFYNNEISEKSEIFDDQFSVERPDGSNFTLKIRSTKLEDSAMYFCASRRKWGGEGVEAFFGQGTRLTVV.

The chain carries TRBV5-4 and TRBJ2-1, with D possibly matching TRBD2 (5 bases). Trimming shortened V by 2 bases and J by 5 bases, and 5 bases separated the two germline ends. CDR1 and CDR2 (germline): SGHNT, YYREEE (reference sequence). CDR3 length equals 12 residues. CDR3 nucleotide sequence: TGTGCCAGCAGCTTCGGGGACAATGAGCAGTTCTTC. Translated, it gives CASSFGDNEQFF.

The chain recombines TRBV18 with TRBJ1-4; D gene unclear. This CDR3 has 16 amino acids. The V end was cut by 4 bases, the J end by 4 bases, with 16 bases between. CDR1 is KGHSH, CDR2 LQKENI, per germline. CDR3 residues: CASSLQSGSGNEKLFF. CDR3 coding DNA: TGTGCCAGCTCACTACAATCCGGGAGCGGTAATGAAAAACTGTTTTTT.

The chain is built from TRBV28 and TRBJ1-1; possible D gene TRBD1, 6 bases. In germline, CDR1 is MDHEN, CDR2 SYDVKM. CDR3 length: 12 residues. V was pared by 7 bases and J by 8 bases, with 14 bases between. The DNA of the CDR3 is TGTGCCAGCAAAGGGGGAACAATGGAAGCTTTCTTT. It codes for CASKGGTMEAFF.

The chain carries TRBV5-1 and TRBJ2-2; 8 bases line up with TRBD1. The CDR3 is 14 amino acids. Germline loops: CDR1 SGHRS, CDR2 YFSETQ. Trimming removed 6 bases from V and 7 bases from J; junction bases left unmatched: 8. The CDR3 sequence: CASTLDRADGELFF. The CDR3 coding sequence is TGCGCCAGCACCCTGGACAGGGCGGACGGGGAGCTGTTTTTT.

V is TRBV28 and J is TRBJ1-1; 7 nucleotides align to TRBD1. Germline loops: CDR1 MDHEN, CDR2 SYDVKM. The CDR3 length is 15 residues. J gave up 1 base and V 5 bases, and 7 bases lay outside the gene matches. The CDR3 bases are TGTGCCAGCAGTATTCAGACAGGGCCGAACACTGAAGCTTTCTTT. It is translated as CASSIQTGPNTEAFF.

At least ten counts were recorded for this clone. The chain is built from TRBV7-9 and TRBJ2-1, with 10 bases matching TRBD2. The V gene's germline CDR1 is SEHNR and CDR2 FQNEAQ (reference sequence). V lost 6 bases and J lost 7; bases outside the gene matches: 6. The CDR3 loop spans 14 amino acids. CDR3 in amino acids: CASSRTSGVNEQFF. The CDR3 region has the DNA TGTGCCAGCAGTCGAACTAGCGGGGTAAATGAGCAGTTCTTC. Using reference TRBV7-9 and TRBJ2-1 for the parts outside the CDR3, the full variable domain is DTGVSQNPRHKITKRGQNVTFRCDPISEHNRLYWYRQTLGQGPEFLTYFQNEAQLEKSRLLSDRFSAERPKGSFSTLEIQRTEQGDSAMYLCASSRTSGVNEQFFGPGTRLTVL.

The V and J genes are TRBV3-1 (or the pseudogene TRBV3-2) and TRBJ2-5; 7 bases align to TRBD2. The germline V gene has CDR1 LGHDT and CDR2 YNNKEL (reference sequence). The J segment lost 5 bases and the V segment lost 7 bases, leaving 7 bases of the junction unmatched. The CDR3 totals 13 residues. The CDR3 DNA sequence: TGTGCCAGCACCTCACTGGGAGGGGAGACCCAGTACTTC. As protein: CASTSLGGETQYF.

The chain joins TRBV30 to TRBJ1-1, with D possibly being TRBD1 (6 bases). This CDR3 contains 11 residues. The V end was cut by 3 bases, the J end by 13 bases, with 15 bases between. CDR1 GTSNPN and CDR2 SVGIG come from the germline V gene (reference sequence). DNA for the CDR3: TGTGCCTGGAGGACAGGAGGCCGAGTTTTCTTT. Residues: CAWRTGGRVFF.

This clone was found a few times. The CDR3 is CASSSTGVHPDTQYF. CDR3 in DNA: TGTGCCAGCAGCTCGACAGGGGTCCATCCAGATACGCAGTATTTT. The chain is built from TRBV7-9 and TRBJ2-3; TRBD1 agrees at 8 bases. The CDR3 covers 15 residues. J was trimmed by 4 bases and V by 4 bases; bases with no gene match: 7. The germline gives CDR1 SEHNR, CDR2 FQNEAQ (reference sequence).

This clone appeared once. The chain combines TRBV11-2 with TRBJ1-2; unclear D gene. Trimming removed 3 bases from V and 8 bases from J, with 13 bases in between. Germline CDR1 SGHAT, CDR2 FQNNGV. The CDR3 has 13 residues. The CDR3 DNA reads TGTGCCAGCAGCTTGAGCGCTAGGGAGGGCTACACCTTC. Encoded protein: CASSLSAREGYTF.

V is TRBV6-5 and J is TRBJ2-1; a possible D gene is TRBD1 (5 bases). CDR3 length equals 12 residues. The germline V gene has CDR1 MNHEY and CDR2 SVGAGI. Trimming pared 10 bases from V and 7 bases from J, leaving 14 bases between. This CDR3 is CAIRGSLNEQFF. The CDR3 coding sequence is TGTGCCATTAGGGGTTCATTAAATGAGCAGTTCTTC.

The chain carries TRBV30 and TRBJ1-2; tentative D call: TRBD1 (5 bases). Germline values: CDR1 GTSNPN, CDR2 SVGIG (reference sequence). CDR3 size: 13 residues. Trimming shortened V by 0 bases and J by 7 bases, and 12 bases separated the two germline ends. The CDR3 loop is CAWSVLGTGGYTF. CDR3 bases: TGTGCCTGGAGTGTATTAGGGACTGGTGGCTACACCTTC.

This chain joins TRBV5-6 and TRBJ2-7; 8 positions agree with TRBD1. Per the germline V gene, CDR1 is SGHDT and CDR2 is YYEEEE. The length of the CDR3 is 13 residues. The V gene end was trimmed by 0 bases and the J gene end by 5 bases; junction bases not matched to a gene: 1. The CDR3, as DNA: TGTGCCAGCAGCTTGGACAGGGGGGACGAGCAGTACTTC. It specifies CASSLDRGDEQYF.

This clone appeared once. This chain uses TRBV11-2 with TRBJ2-7, with 11 positions matching TRBD1. The CDR3 loop spans 15 amino acids. The germline V gene encodes CDR1 SGHAT and CDR2 FQNNGV. With V trimmed by 4 bases and J by 6 bases, 8 bases remained unmatched. For the CDR3, the DNA is TGTGCCAGCAGCTGGACTCCGGGACAGGGGGTCGAGCAGTACTTC. It encodes CASSWTPGQGVEQYF.